This T cell receptor (beta chain) was captured in a study of identical twins. The study, taken as a whole, reports: Compared with models, monozygotic twins showed more out-of-frame TCR alpha sharing.

Each donor was a healthy Caucasian. This clonotype was counted many times. Its antigen remains unidentified. The CDR3 has 16 residues. Looked up from germline, CDR1 is LGHDT and CDR2 is YNNKEL (reference sequence). V was cut by 4 bases and J by 1 base, with 15 bases left in between. After template switching added a universal primer site, the resulting cDNA carried unique molecular identifiers. TCRdb recomputed calls from the 5' RACE reads with MiXCR, one row per CDR3 protein. The table records roughly 350,000 distinct CDR3 sequences, 9% to 10% of them present only once. The receptor was derived from a woman between 45 and 65 years old in good health. V gene TRBV3-1 combines with J gene TRBJ2-3; the D gene is possibly TRBD1 (5 bases). Source material: naive T cells sorted from blood. DNA of the CDR3: TGTGCCAGCAGCCTAGACCCTGTAGGGGGCACAGATACGCAGTATTTT. Amino acid sequence: CASSLDPVGGTDTQYF.